This TCR beta chain originates from a study of T cell responses to AZD1222 COVID-19 vaccine. Measured with immunoSEQ multiplex PCR; TCRdb has only the in-frame clones, and not every one. The sample includes 75,000 to 90,000 clones, 90% seen only once; the top ten take about 5.2%. Per the germline V gene, CDR1 is GTSNPN and CDR2 is SVGIG (reference sequence). Trimming shortened V by 0 bases and J by 6 bases, and 14 bases separated the two germline ends. The CDR3 sequence is 14 residues long. Here the sequenced sample was peripheral blood, taken on day 0 of AZD1222 vaccination. The chain uses TRBV30 and TRBJ1-2, with a tentative D call TRBD1 (5 bases). The clonotype was recovered from an adult in good health. The CDR3 spells CAWSVQGVKHGYTF. The CDR3 bases are TGTGCCTGGAGTGTACAAGGGGTTAAACATGGCTACACCTTC.